This T cell receptor beta chain was sequenced in a study of cytotoxic CD8 clonotypes in ibrutinib-treated CLL. Assay used: immunoSEQ multiplex PCR; TCRdb lists only in-frame clones, some missing. This sample yields about 330,000 clones, of which roughly 71% are seen a single time; 5% to 6.5% belongs to the top ten. In germline, CDR1 is SGDLS, CDR2 YYNGEE. V gave up 3 bases and J gave up 4 bases; unmatched junction bases: 7. The CDR3 contains 15 residues. The V gene is TRBV9, the J gene TRBJ2-5; 9 bases are a match to TRBD2. The sequence was obtained from a human donor with chronic lymphocytic leukemia. The sample was PBMCs, taken after 36 months of ibrutinib treatment. The CDR3 loop reads CASSALAGLRETQYF. Written as DNA, the CDR3 is TGTGCCAGCAGCGCCCTAGCGGGGTTGAGAGAGACCCAGTACTTC.